What follows are 24 T cell receptor beta chains derived from one specimen sequenced in a study of regulatory T cells in long-lasting Graves disease. Time point in this sample: newly diagnosed GD, antithyroid drugs for less than 3 months. Making the TCR library involved RNA that had been extracted from PBMCs. The authors built TCR beta libraries using iRepertoire HTBI primers and Arm-PCR of CDR3 regions. TCRdb re-analysed the multiplex PCR reads in MiXCR, keeping a single row per CDR3 protein. The sample lists about 380,000 distinct CDR3 sequences, about 14% occurring once. This material consisted of peripheral blood mononuclear cells (PBMCs), taken at new diagnosis, from a patient treated with antithyroid drugs. These receptors all stem from a female donor with Graves disease.

V usage is TRBV19 and J usage is TRBJ2-3; D not certain. The V end lost 3 bases, the J end lost 1 base, and 11 bases lay between the germline ends. CDR3 size: 15 residues. Looked up from germline, CDR1 is LNHDA and CDR2 is SQIVND (reference sequence). CDR3 region: CASSIQKARTDTQYF. In DNA form, the CDR3 reads TGTGCCAGTAGTATTCAGAAGGCCCGCACAGATACGCAGTATTTT. The full variable domain, rest sourced from reference TRBV19 and TRBJ2-3, is DGGITQSPKYLFRKEGQNVTLSCEQNLNHDAMYWYRQDPGQGLRLIYYSQIVNDFQKGDIAEGYSVSREKKESFPLTVTSAQKNPTAFYLCASSIQKARTDTQYFGPGTRLTVL.

This clonotype has at least ten counts. The gene calls are TRBV27 and TRBJ1-4, with D tentatively TRBD1 (5 bases). Germline-derived CDR1 and CDR2 are MNHEY and SMNVEV (reference sequence). The CDR3 has 17 amino acids. Trimming pared 5 bases from V and 0 bases from J, leaving 16 bases between. The DNA for the CDR3 is TGTGCCAGCAGTCAGCTGGGACGGAGAGCAACTAATGAAAAACTGTTTTTT. This codes for CASSQLGRRATNEKLFF. Filled out from reference TRBV27 and TRBJ1-4, the complete variable domain reads EAQVTQNPRYLITVTGKKLTVTCSQNMNHEYMSWYRQDPGLGLRQIYYSMNVEVTDKGDVPEGYKVSRKEKRNFPLILESPSPNQTSLYFCASSQLGRRATNEKLFFGSGTQLSVL.

This clonotype was recorded many times. V is TRBV24-1 and J is TRBJ1-5, with TRBD1 identical over 9 bases. The CDR3 runs to 16 residues. Germline V CDR1 and CDR2: KGHDR, SFDVKD. V gave up 4 bases and J gave up 0 bases; unmatched junction bases: 3. CDR3 sequence (DNA): TGTGCCACCAGTGAAGGGACAGGGAATAGCAATCAGCCCCAGCATTTT. Protein product: CATSEGTGNSNQPQHF.

This clonotype was counted ten times or more. This chain joins TRBV7-9 and TRBJ1-1, with unresolved D. The CDR3 covers 12 residues. Germline CDR1 and CDR2: SEHNR and FQNEAQ (reference sequence). Trimming pared 6 bases from V and 4 bases from J, leaving 9 bases between. The DNA of the CDR3 is TGTGCCAGCAGTCACGGCAGCACTGAAGCTTTCTTT. Amino acid sequence: CASSHGSTEAFF.

In DNA, the CDR3 is TGTGCCAGCGGAACTAGGGGCGGCTCCTACAATGAGCAGTTCTTC. Translation: CASGTRGGSYNEQFF. The genes are TRBV6-2 or TRBV6-3 and TRBJ2-1; D could derive from TRBD1 or TRBD2 (5 bases each). This CDR3 is built from 15 residues. With 8 bases removed from V and 0 bases from J, the gap between germline ends came to 14 bases. Germline V gene lookup returns CDR1 MNHEY and CDR2 SVGEGT.

This clonotype was recorded at least ten times. The J gene is TRBJ1-2, the V gene TRBV27; D remains ambiguous. Germline V gene sequence: CDR1 MNHEY, CDR2 SMNVEV (reference sequence). V was pared by 6 bases and J by 8 bases, with 16 bases between. CDR3 length equals 13 residues. CDR3 in DNA: TGTGCCAGCAGCCCCACAAAAAATGGGGGCTACACCTTC. Translating gives CASSPTKNGGYTF.

There are many counts of this clonotype. This chain uses TRBV4-2 with TRBJ2-7, with unresolved D. With 2 bases removed from V and 0 bases from J, the gap between germline ends came to 11 bases. The CDR3 is 15 residues long. From germline, CDR1 is LGHNA and CDR2 YNFKEQ. The chain's CDR3 is CASSQFYRSSYEQYF. The CDR3 DNA sequence: TGTGCCAGCAGCCAATTTTACCGGTCCTCCTACGAGCAGTACTTC.

The chain joins TRBV30 to TRBJ1-2; 9 bases fit TRBD1. V was clipped by 1 base and J by 4 bases; unmatched bases: 10. The CDR3 totals 16 residues. Germline assignment: CDR1 GTSNPN and CDR2 SVGIG (reference sequence). DNA for the CDR3: TGTGCCTGGAGTGCCAAACAGGGGGCCTGGGGCTATGGCTACACCTTC. This sequence encodes CAWSAKQGAWGYGYTF. The full variable domain, with the rest looked up from reference TRBV30 and TRBJ1-2, is SQTIHQWPATLVQPVGSPLSLECTVEGTSNPNLYWYRQAAGRGLQLLFYSVGIGQISSEVPQNLSASRPQDRQFILSSKKLLLSDSGFYLCAWSAKQGAWGYGYTFGSGTRLTVV.

This clonotype was recorded at least ten times. The V call is TRBV12-3 or TRBV12-4, the J call TRBJ2-1; 9 nucleotides line up with TRBD2. The V segment lost 3 bases and the J segment 9 bases; nucleotides outside the gene matches: 6. The CDR3 sequence is 14 residues long. As DNA, the CDR3 is TGTGCCAGCAGTTTTGCGGGAGGGCCGGGTGAGCAGTTCTTC. It codes for CASSFAGGPGEQFF.

This clonotype was recorded many times. The V gene is TRBV6-5, the J gene TRBJ1-1; 7 bases line up with TRBD1. Germline trimming cut 4 bases from V and 3 bases from J; bases unmatched to any gene: 5. Germline-derived CDR1 and CDR2 are MNHEY and SVGAGI. The CDR3 totals 14 residues. CDR3 sequence (DNA): TGTGCCAGCAGTTGGGGGACAGACTACACTGAAGCTTTCTTT. Translated, it gives CASSWGTDYTEAFF.

At least ten counts were recorded for this clonotype. This rearrangement joins TRBV4-2 to TRBJ2-1; D gene ambiguous. Germline loops: CDR1 LGHNA, CDR2 YNFKEQ. The CDR3 sequence is 14 residues long. V lost 4 bases, J lost 5 bases, and 12 bases lay in between. The CDR3 DNA follows: TGTGCCAGCAGCCCTATTAGACTGGACAATGAGCAGTTCTTC. Translated, it gives CASSPIRLDNEQFF.

In its sample, this clonotype was seen many times. V gene TRBV13 combines with J gene TRBJ2-7; D remains ambiguous. The CDR3 covers 14 residues. The germline gives CDR1 PRHDT, CDR2 FYEKMQ (reference sequence). The ends were cut back, 4 bases at V and 0 bases at J, with 10 bases in the middle. The DNA for the CDR3 is TGTGCCAGCAGCTCCACCAAAAGCTCCTACGAGCAGTACTTC. Its protein product is CASSSTKSSYEQYF.

The chain combines TRBV12-3 or TRBV12-4 with TRBJ2-7; D unclear. This CDR3 is built from 14 residues. The V gene lost 3 bases and the J gene lost 0 bases, with 9 bases spanning the gap. CDR3 in DNA: TGTGCCAGCAGTTTGCAGCCACCCTCCTACGAGCAGTACTTC. Amino acids: CASSLQPPSYEQYF.

The rearrangement links TRBV10-2 to TRBJ2-7; 8 bases fit TRBD2. The trim removed 2 bases at V and 0 bases at J, leaving 6 bases unmatched. The CDR3 consists of 16 residues. Germline CDR1 WSHSY, CDR2 SAAADI. CDR3 sequence: CASSENPSGSSYEQYF. The CDR3 DNA sequence: TGCGCCAGCAGTGAGAATCCAAGCGGGAGCTCCTACGAGCAGTACTTC.

There are many counts of this clonotype. The chain combines TRBV6-1 with TRBJ2-7; 7 bases match TRBD1. The CDR3 loop spans 15 amino acids. The junction had 10 bases not matched to a gene; V was cut back by 5 bases and J by 3 bases. Germline V gene data show CDR1 as MNHNS and CDR2 as SASEGT. CDR3 in amino acids: CASSQSQGTDYEQYF. In nucleotides, the CDR3 is TGTGCCAGCAGTCAGTCACAAGGGACAGACTACGAGCAGTACTTC.

This clonotype was counted many times. The V call is TRBV7-6, the J call TRBJ2-1; no clear D. The germline gives CDR1 SGHVS, CDR2 FNYEAQ. Deletions cut 1 base from V and 0 bases from J, with 10 bases between. This CDR3 has 16 residues. The CDR3 nucleotides read TGTGCCAGCAGCTTAGACACGAAGAGCTCCTACAATGAGCAGTTCTTC. Encoded protein: CASSLDTKSSYNEQFF.

This clonotype was counted many times. V and J are TRBV20-1 and TRBJ1-1; D is perhaps TRBD1 (5 bases). Germline assignment: CDR1 DFQATT and CDR2 SNEGSKA (reference sequence). This CDR3 is built from 13 residues. Trimming removed 1 base at V and 4 bases at J, with 10 bases between. The CDR3 reads CSARGSRGTEAFF. The CDR3 DNA reads as TGCAGTGCTAGAGGCTCGAGGGGCACTGAAGCTTTCTTT.

This clonotype was counted many times. The chain combines TRBV9 with TRBJ2-2, with D tentatively TRBD1 (6 bases). Trimming took off 3 bases at V and 2 bases at J, with 11 bases between the two ends. CDR1 SGDLS and CDR2 YYNGEE come from the germline V gene. This CDR3 spans 15 amino acids. The CDR3 spells CASSARDTNTGELFF. The CDR3 DNA follows: TGTGCCAGCAGCGCCCGGGACACAAACACCGGGGAGCTGTTTTTT.

This clonotype showed up many times. CDR3 loop: CSVVGPSGRPSNSYEQYF. The CDR3 bases are TGCAGCGTTGTAGGCCCTAGCGGGAGGCCTTCTAACTCCTACGAGCAGTACTTC. The rearrangement uses TRBV29-1 and TRBJ2-7, with 11 bases matching TRBD2. The CDR3 has 18 amino acids. V lost 4 bases to trimming and J lost 0 bases; unmatched junction nucleotides: 14. Germline loops: CDR1 SQVTM, CDR2 ANQGSEA.

This clonotype was seen ten or more times. The CDR3 region is CASSRDRSNTEAFF. CDR3 bases: TGCGCCAGCAGCCGGGACAGGTCGAACACTGAAGCTTTCTTT. The chain combines TRBV5-1 with TRBJ1-1; 8 nucleotides align to TRBD1. J lost 1 base, V lost 4 bases, and 3 bases had no gene match. Germline CDR1 is SGHRS and CDR2 is YFSETQ. The CDR3 spans 14 residues.

The V gene is TRBV3-1, the J gene TRBJ1-4; D possibly corresponds to TRBD1 (6 bases). The germline gives CDR1 LGHDT, CDR2 YNNKEL (reference sequence). Trimming cost V 6 bases and J 4 bases, with 15 bases left between them. The length of the CDR3 is 15 residues. CDR3 nucleotide sequence: TGTGCCAGCAGGCCCGGGACACACCTTAATGAAAAACTGTTTTTT. Translation: CASRPGTHLNEKLFF.

This clonotype was counted only a few times. V is TRBV6-1 and J is TRBJ1-5, with 8 bases that match TRBD1. In germline, CDR1 is MNHNS, CDR2 SASEGT. CDR3 length: 13 amino acids. The ends lost 6 bases at V and 4 bases at J; junction bases unmatched: 2. CDR3 region: CASRRTGNQPQHF. The CDR3 DNA sequence: TGTGCCAGCAGACGGACAGGGAATCAGCCCCAGCATTTT.

This clonotype was seen repeatedly, ten times or more. The genes are TRBV19 and TRBJ1-1; TRBD1 is a possible D gene (5 bases). There are 15 residues in the CDR3. V shed 0 bases and J shed 1 base, with 9 bases lying between them. Germline V gives CDR1 LNHDA, CDR2 SQIVND (reference sequence). This CDR3 reads CASSIDGGRNTEAFF. The CDR3 DNA sequence: TGTGCCAGTAGTATAGATGGGGGAAGGAACACTGAAGCTTTCTTT.

This clonotype was counted ten times or more. The genes are TRBV10-3 and TRBJ2-7; TRBD1 matches at 8 bases. Germline CDR1 is ENHRY and CDR2 is SYGVKD. Trimming took 3 bases from V and 0 from J; bases not matched to a gene: 7. This CDR3 has 16 residues. The CDR3: CAISDRDRTYSYEQYF. CDR3 DNA: TGTGCCATCAGTGATAGGGACAGGACCTACTCCTACGAGCAGTACTTC.